The source of this T cell receptor (beta chain) is a study of T-cell reconstitution after alpha-beta-depleted transplantation in children (dated by TCRdb to 2016 to 2017). With respect to the entire study: Using TCR repertoire profiling, the study followed T-cell immune reconstitution in a quantitative way in children after TCRalphabeta/CD19-depleted allogeneic hematopoietic cell transplantation. What the research found in general, with its limitations: Apparently early alphabetaT-cell count recovery about two months after transplant reportedly relied on only several hundred rapidly expanded clones derived from non-depleted graft cells. In some patients, high TCRbeta diversity at day 60 was attributed to recipient T cells and intrathymic progenitors that had survived conditioning. The frequencies of hyperexpanded clones fell over the following months, and after one year, T-cell counts and TCRbeta diversity were mostly attributed to newly produced T cells.

This clonotype was seen only a few times. Its antigen is unknown. No quality values exist for individual bases; no much larger clone is one base distant. This specimen's treatment or condition label, interpreted: allogeneic hematopoietic cell transplantation with graft depleted of TCRalphabeta T cells and CD19 B cells. TCRalphabeta/CD19-depleted allogeneic hematopoietic cell grafts were given to the transplant recipients, all of whom were children. The CDR1 and CDR2 encoded by the germline V gene are SGHDT and YYEEEE. The CDR3 starts with the cysteine, ends with the phenylalanine, and has 11 residues. This entry keeps only the CDR3 DNA: 33 bases, framed from base 1. The trim is 4 bases for V and 11 bases for J, with a gap of 11 bases between the germline ends. The library was produced with PCR. TCRdb shows the sequencer as Illumina HiSeq 2500. TCR library preparation used molecular barcoding, with unique molecular identifiers applied to normalize quantification of the TCRbeta repertoire. TCRdb reanalyzed the raw reads on its own, using fastp at Q25 for trimming and MiXCR for clone calling, and kept in-frame beta chains. All rows with the same CDR3 protein become a single entry with the most common DNA and genes. This sample is represented by fewer than 400,000 distinct CDR3 sequences; around 25% of them were singletons. The ten biggest clones cover over 9.5% of the sample.

The receptor was derived from a male patient aged 5 to 17 who had a stem cell transplant for acute lymphoblastic leukemia, so the T cells may come from the graft donor. The chain was built from TRBV5-6 and TRBJ2-3; the D gene is unclear. Sequenced here: PBMCs, mostly from graft donor cells, sampled 180 days after TCRalphabeta/CD19-depleted stem cell transplant. The DNA sequence follows: TGTGCCAGCAGCACATCGGACGAGCAGTATTTT. Its product reads: CASSTSDEQYF.